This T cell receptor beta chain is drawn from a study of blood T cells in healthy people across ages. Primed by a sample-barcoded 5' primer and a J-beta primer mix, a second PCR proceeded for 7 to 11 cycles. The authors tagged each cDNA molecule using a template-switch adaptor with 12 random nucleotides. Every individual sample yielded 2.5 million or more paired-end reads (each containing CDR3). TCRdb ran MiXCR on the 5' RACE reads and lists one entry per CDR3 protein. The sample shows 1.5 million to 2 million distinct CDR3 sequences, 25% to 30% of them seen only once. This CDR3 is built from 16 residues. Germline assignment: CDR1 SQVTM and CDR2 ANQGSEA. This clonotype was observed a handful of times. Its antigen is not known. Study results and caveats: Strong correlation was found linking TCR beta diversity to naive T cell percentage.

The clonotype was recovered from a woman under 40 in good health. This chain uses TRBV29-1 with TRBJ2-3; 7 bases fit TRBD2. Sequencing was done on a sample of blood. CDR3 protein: CGARRGRERRTDTQYF. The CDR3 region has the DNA TGCGGCGCCCGTCGTGGGCGGGAGAGGAGGACAGATACGCAGTATTTT.